What follows is one TCR beta chain and its context. The CDR3 consists of 14 residues. Germline loops: CDR1 SGDLS, CDR2 YYNGEE. J lost 5 bases, V lost 3 bases, and 7 bases had no gene match. The data stem from a study of shared clonotypes between healthy human individuals. Study-wide context: Each donor had three CD4 naive, three CD4 memory, two CD8 naive and one CD8 memory plate.

Only in-frame clones appear in the TCRdb table, and some are missing; sequencing was by immunoSEQ multiplex PCR. The table shows some 1.5 million clones, with roughly 97% occurring only once. Material for sequencing was naive CD4+ T cells sorted from blood. The sample's subset: CD45RA+ positively selected. The source is a man aged 30-40 years in good health. V is TRBV9 and J is TRBJ2-5; the match to TRBD1 covers 7 bases. The CDR3 loop reads CASSARQGGETQYF. The DNA for the CDR3 is TGTGCCAGCAGCGCTCGACAGGGCGGCGAGACCCAGTACTTC.